This is a list of T cell receptor beta chains from one sample in a study of blood T cell repertoires in COVID-19. TCRdb's copy holds only in-frame clones and misses some; the assay was immunoSEQ multiplex PCR. The sample includes about 230,000 clones, 75% to 85% of them seen just once. Material for sequencing was peripheral blood. These receptor sequences come from a woman aged 40 to 50 who had recovered from COVID-19. Each CDR3 is given with its conserved first and last residue. D genes are given only for firm matches. Rows give clone size only sometimes, using once, few, many, or a class for an expanded clone.

CDR3aa	CDR3nt	v_gene	j_gene	d_gene	abundance
CASSQMAPVGTAGGELFF	TGTGCCAGCTCACAAATGGCCCCCGTCGGGACCGCGGGAGGGGAGCTGTTTTTT	TRBV18	TRBJ2-2	NA	NA
CASSLSHGGTHGYTF	TGTGCCAGCAGCTTAAGTCATGGCGGGACCCATGGCTACACCTTC	TRBV7-3	TRBJ1-2	NA	NA
CASSIAEGYGNQPQHF	TGTGCCAGTAGTATAGCCGAGGGATATGGCAATCAGCCCCAGCATTTT	TRBV19	TRBJ1-5	NA	few
CASSQVPGTSDNEQFF	TGTGCCAGCAGCCAAGTCCCCGGGACTAGCGACAATGAGCAGTTCTTC	TRBV4-2	TRBJ2-1	TRBD2	NA
CASSPRQGKDEQYF	TGTGCCAGCAGCCCAAGACAGGGTAAAGACGAGCAGTACTTC	TRBV3-1/TRBV3-2	TRBJ2-7	TRBD1	once
CASSQVFEFLDTQYF	TGCGCCAGCAGCCAAGTCTTCGAGTTTTTAGATACGCAGTATTTT	TRBV4-3	TRBJ2-3	NA	NA
CASSPPGTYYGYTF	TGTGCCAGCAGTCCTCCCGGGACTTACTATGGCTACACCTTC	TRBV27	TRBJ1-2	NA	NA
CASSLDSATNEKLFF	TGCGCCAGCAGCCTGGACAGTGCAACTAATGAAAAACTGTTTTTT	TRBV5-1	TRBJ1-4	NA	NA
CASNPGGNSPLHF	TGTGCCAGCAACCCTGGGGGGAATTCACCCCTCCACTTT	TRBV6-5	TRBJ1-6	NA	NA
CASSESTSPTEAFF	TGCGCCAGCAGCGAGTCGACAAGTCCCACTGAAGCTTTCTTT	TRBV5-1	TRBJ1-1	NA	NA
CASKMTGGNEQYF	TGTGCCAGCAAGATGACAGGGGGAAACGAGCAGTACTTC	TRBV12-3/TRBV12-4	TRBJ2-7	TRBD1	NA
CAISPNRYDTEAFF	TGTGCCATCTCCCCGAATCGGTATGACACTGAAGCTTTCTTT	TRBV10-3	TRBJ1-1	NA	NA
CASSGTGRTGTNEKLFF	TGTGCCAGCAGCGGGACCGGAAGGACAGGGACTAATGAAAAACTGTTTTTT	TRBV7-2	TRBJ1-4	TRBD1	NA
CASSLASTGLYGYTF	TGTGCCAGCAGCTTAGCCAGTACAGGGCTCTATGGCTACACCTTC	TRBV7-8	TRBJ1-2	NA	NA
CASRANSGANVLTF	TGCGCCAGCAGAGCCAACTCTGGGGCCAACGTCCTGACTTTC	TRBV5-1	TRBJ2-6	NA	NA
CASSPLLDIPYEQYF	TGTGCCAGCAGCCCCCTGTTGGACATACCCTACGAGCAGTACTTC	TRBV3-1/TRBV3-2	TRBJ2-7	NA	NA
CAVGGATEAFF	TGTGCCGTAGGGGGTGCCACTGAAGCTTTCTTT	TRBV10-3	TRBJ1-1	NA	NA
CASSRVNTEAFF	TGTGCCAGCAGCCGGGTGAACACTGAAGCTTTCTTT	TRBV6-5	TRBJ1-1	NA	NA
CASSLILAGVHQYF	TGTGCCAGCAGCTTAATACTAGCGGGGGTTCATCAGTACTTC	TRBV11-2	TRBJ2-5	TRBD2	NA
CSAPADEKLFF	TGCAGTGCCCCTGCGGATGAAAAACTGTTTTTT	TRBV20-1	TRBJ1-4	NA	NA
CASSLPVLSNQPQHF	TGTGCCAGCAGTTTACCAGTGTTATCCAATCAGCCCCAGCATTTT	TRBV6-6	TRBJ1-5	NA	NA
CASSFLNTEAFF	TGTGCCAGCAGCTTCTTAAACACTGAAGCTTTCTTT	TRBV28	TRBJ1-1	NA	NA
CASSRNGQVGREAFF	TGTGCCAGCAGCAGAAATGGACAGGTTGGGAGGGAAGCTTTCTTT	TRBV7-2	TRBJ1-1	TRBD1	NA
CASSLGGGPDTQYF	TGTGCCAGCAGTTTGGGGGGAGGGCCAGATACGCAGTATTTT	TRBV28	TRBJ2-3	TRBD2	NA
CASSLGTLNYGYTF	TGTGCCAGCAGCTTGGGCACCCTTAACTATGGCTACACCTTC	TRBV7-9	TRBJ1-2	NA	NA
CAILDTTKETQYF	TGTGCCATCCTGGACACCACGAAAGAGACCCAGTACTTC	TRBV3-1/TRBV3-2	TRBJ2-5	NA	many
CASSLSYRGGREDEKLFF	TGTGCCAGCAGTTTATCCTATAGGGGGGGAAGGGAGGATGAAAAACTGTTTTTT	TRBV27	TRBJ1-4	NA	NA
CAIGGGSSYNEQFF	TGTGCCATTGGTGGGGGGAGCTCCTACAATGAGCAGTTCTTC	TRBV10-3	TRBJ2-1	NA	NA
CASSSGTPHIQYF	TGTGCCAGCAGCTCAGGGACTCCCCACATTCAGTACTTC	TRBV7-2	TRBJ2-4	NA	once
CASSLGAGKVVNYGYTF	TGTGCCAGCAGTTTAGGGGCGGGGAAGGTAGTCAACTATGGCTACACCTTC	TRBV27	TRBJ1-2	NA	NA
CASSSFQGRTEAFF	TGTGCCAGCAGCTCCTTTCAGGGGCGGACTGAAGCTTTCTTT	TRBV7-9	TRBJ1-1	NA	NA
CASSEQGPEQYF	TGTGCCAGCAGCGAGCAGGGGCCCGAGCAGTACTTC	TRBV5-6	TRBJ2-7	NA	few
CASSLGDTYEQYF	TGTGCCAGCAGCTTAGGGGACACCTACGAGCAGTACTTC	TRBV7-6	TRBJ2-7	NA	NA
CASSFRDRGITDTQYF	TGTGCCAGCAGCTTCCGGGACCGCGGGATCACAGATACGCAGTATTTT	TRBV5-4	TRBJ2-3	NA	once
CASSQGGQEIYEQYF	TGTGCCAGCAGCCAGGGGGGACAGGAGATCTACGAGCAGTACTTC	TRBV3-1/TRBV3-2	TRBJ2-7	TRBD1	NA
CASSYQGAGYNEQFF	TGTGCCAGCAGTTACCAGGGGGCGGGATACAATGAGCAGTTCTTC	TRBV6-2/TRBV6-3	TRBJ2-1	TRBD1	NA
CASSVTQQIPGTPLHF	TGTGCCAGCAGCGTTACCCAACAGATACCTGGAACACCCCTCCACTTT	TRBV5-4	TRBJ1-6	NA	NA
CASSPGVNSPLHF	TGTGCCAGCAGCCCAGGGGTTAATTCACCCCTCCACTTT	TRBV7-2	TRBJ1-6	NA	NA
CASSPGAVNTEAFF	TGTGCCAGCAGTCCTGGGGCAGTAAACACTGAAGCTTTCTTT	TRBV28	TRBJ1-1	NA	NA
CASRDRNSPLHF	TGTGCCAGCAGGGACAGAAATTCACCCCTCCACTTT	TRBV28	TRBJ1-6	NA	few
CAWGQGVSYEQYF	TGTGCCTGGGGACAGGGGGTATCCTACGAGCAGTACTTC	TRBV30	TRBJ2-7	TRBD1	once
CASSRGQPLTEAFF	TGTGCCAGCAGTAGAGGACAGCCACTTACTGAAGCTTTCTTT	TRBV6-5	TRBJ1-1	NA	NA
CAWRGHLATNEKLFF	TGTGCCTGGAGAGGACACCTTGCAACTAATGAAAAACTGTTTTTT	TRBV30	TRBJ1-4	NA	NA
CSVEVGGRNTGELFF	TGCAGCGTTGAAGTGGGAGGGAGGAACACCGGGGAGCTGTTTTTT	TRBV29-1	TRBJ2-2	TRBD2	NA
CASSLGIGTGGSGTEAFF	TGTGCCAGCAGCTTAGGTATCGGGACAGGGGGTTCAGGCACTGAAGCTTTCTTT	TRBV11-3	TRBJ1-1	TRBD1	NA
CASSLRGDNTEAFF	TGTGCCAGCAGCTTACGGGGTGATAACACTGAAGCTTTCTTT	TRBV7-3	TRBJ1-1	NA	many
CATRGAARGNTGELFF	TGTGCCACCAGGGGAGCCGCGCGGGGGAACACCGGGGAGCTGTTTTTT	TRBV24-1	TRBJ2-2	NA	NA
CASSPSLGQHTYEQYF	TGTGCCAGCAGCCCGAGTTTGGGACAACATACCTACGAGCAGTACTTC	TRBV3-1/TRBV3-2	TRBJ2-7	NA	NA